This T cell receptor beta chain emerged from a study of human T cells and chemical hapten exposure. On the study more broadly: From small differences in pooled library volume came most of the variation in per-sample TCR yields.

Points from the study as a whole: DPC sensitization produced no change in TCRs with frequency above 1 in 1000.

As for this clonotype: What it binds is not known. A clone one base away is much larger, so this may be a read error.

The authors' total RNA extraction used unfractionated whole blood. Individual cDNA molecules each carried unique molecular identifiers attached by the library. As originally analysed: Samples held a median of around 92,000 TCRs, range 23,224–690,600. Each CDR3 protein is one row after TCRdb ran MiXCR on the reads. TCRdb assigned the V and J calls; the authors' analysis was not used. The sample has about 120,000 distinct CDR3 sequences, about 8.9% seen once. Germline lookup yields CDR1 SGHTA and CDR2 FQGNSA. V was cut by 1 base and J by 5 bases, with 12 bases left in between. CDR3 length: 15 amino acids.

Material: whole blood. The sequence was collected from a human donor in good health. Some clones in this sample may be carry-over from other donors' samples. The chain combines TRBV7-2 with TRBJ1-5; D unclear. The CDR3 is CASSLGLGADQPQHF. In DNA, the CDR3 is TGTGCCAGCAGCTTAGGTCTAGGAGCCGATCAGCCCCAGCATTTT.